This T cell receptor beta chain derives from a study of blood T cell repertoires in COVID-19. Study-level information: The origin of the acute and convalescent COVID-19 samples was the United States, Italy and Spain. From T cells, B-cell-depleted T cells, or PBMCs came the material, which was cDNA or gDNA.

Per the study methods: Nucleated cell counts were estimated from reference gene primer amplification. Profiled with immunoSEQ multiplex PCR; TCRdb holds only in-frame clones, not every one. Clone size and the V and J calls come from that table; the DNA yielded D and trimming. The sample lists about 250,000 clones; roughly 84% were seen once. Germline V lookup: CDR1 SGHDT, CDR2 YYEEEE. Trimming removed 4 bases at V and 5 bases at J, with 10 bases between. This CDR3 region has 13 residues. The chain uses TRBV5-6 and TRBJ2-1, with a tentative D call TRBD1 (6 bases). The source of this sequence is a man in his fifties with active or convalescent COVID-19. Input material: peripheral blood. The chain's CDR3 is CASSSGQHNEQFF. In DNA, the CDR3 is TGTGCCAGCAGCAGCGGACAGCACAATGAGCAGTTCTTC.